This T cell receptor beta chain was identified during a study of control samples from healthy donors and cancer patients (dated by TCRdb to 2018 to 2020). With regard to this clone: Its target antigen remains unknown. Per-nucleotide qualities are absent, and no much larger clonotype sits a single base away.

The CDR3 contains 15 residues, cysteine and phenylalanine counted. The CDR3 DNA has 45 bases and is translated from base 1. Per the germline V gene (reference sequence), LGHDT is the CDR1 and YNNKEL is the CDR2. For this chain, trimming is 4 bases at the V end and 2 bases at the J end, and the number of junction bases without a gene match is 7. The protocol used for the library was the immunoSEQ multiplex PCR assay. Entries here come from immuneACCESS through TCRdb and include only in-frame sequences with V and J called. Some clones fail to appear in such tables; in the studies checked, an unresolved V gene covers under half of the shortfall, and the cause of the remainder is unknown. This sample has approximately 150,000 clones in its table, and roughly nine tenths of those were observed once. The top ten hold 5.5% to 9% of the sample.

This TCR was recovered from a man aged 18 to 35 in good health. Rearrangement joined TRBV3-1 (or the pseudogene TRBV3-2) to TRBJ2-5; 7 bases in the junction line up with TRBD2. Sample: blood. In nucleotides, the sequence is TGTGCCAGCAGCCTGTGGCGGGGGATACAAGAGACCCAGTACTTC. It translates as CASSLWRGIQETQYF.